This T cell receptor (beta chain) was recovered during a study of identifying expanded T cells in peripheral blood (dated by TCRdb to the late 2010s). Concerning the study at large: Technical replicates were generated by sequencing separate aliquots of the same genomic DNA pool, and four replicates were compared pairwise. Points the paper makes about the study in general: Across all healthy-donor time intervals, the beta-binomial model significantly lowered both the number of clones called differentially abundant and the false-positive rate. The binomial model flagged approximately 1.3 differentially abundant clones between technical replicates but around 15 over roughly 2 weeks and 18 to 20 over approximately 4 weeks. Variance in clone template counts between two-week samples significantly increased with total template count across all healthy donors. The authors expected that over much longer intervals, such as months to years, biological variance in healthy repertoires might increase even further.

A remark on this clone: Its antigen is currently not known. No much larger clone is present one base from it, and per-base qualities are unavailable.

Measured from the cysteine to the phenylalanine, the CDR3 is 17 residues long. Solely the CDR3 DNA is kept, with 51 bases framed from the first base. At the junction V is shortened by 4 bases and J by 0 bases; bases outside the gene matches: 6. For CDR1 and CDR2, the germline V gene lists SGDLS and YYNGEE. No immune events, such as infections, were documented for the healthy donors during the collection period. To calibrate time-dependent variance in a beta-binomial model of T-cell clone differential abundance, blood repertoires from healthy donors were used as a training cohort. There were 10 healthy donors in the training cohort, of whom 3 were female and 7 were male. Donor ages ranged from about 29 to 65 years, with an average of 43 years. Whole blood was collected from each healthy donor at three time points spaced about 14 days apart and obtained from a commercial supplier. For immunosequencing, genomic DNA was extracted from unsorted whole blood.

TCRbeta CDR3 regions were profiled with the immunoSEQ Assay using bias-controlled multiplex PCR amplification of genomic DNA. Turning to the authors' computational methods: The absolute abundance of each unique TCRbeta CDR3 region was quantified after sequences were collapsed and filtered. Differential abundance was tested with a binomial (Fisher-equivalent) model and with a beta-binomial model adding time-dependent variance fitted from healthy donors. Clones with fewer than 5 combined templates were removed, and differential abundance was called for clones with a Benjamini-Hochberg FDR below 0.01. Using the form v = (b*log(k)+a)^2, the beta-binomial variance was modeled as a function of the total template count across the two samples. What TCRdb holds here is the immuneACCESS table cut down to in-frame rearrangements. Part of the clones is not present; checked against another copy, under half of the missing clones reflect an unresolved V gene, and the others are unexplained. V and J calls and clone size are copied from that table; D and trimming were computed from the DNA. This sample is represented by over 100,000 clones; 88% of them were singletons. About 7.7% of the sample is held by the ten biggest clonotypes.

This receptor was taken from a person aged 18 to 75 in good health. The chain couples TRBV9 to TRBJ2-5; the central 13 bases match TRBD2. The sequenced sample consisted of blood. The CDR3: CASSPGLAGAYQETQYF. The DNA is TGTGCCAGCAGCCCAGGACTAGCGGGGGCGTACCAAGAGACCCAGTACTTC.